A single sample is the source of the 18 T cell receptor beta chains below, sequenced in a study of CD4 T cells in relation to SARS-CoV-2 and coronaviruses. These receptors' targets are unknown. Using immunoSEQ multiplex PCR, the repertoire was profiled, and TCRdb retains in-frame clones only, with some absent. Of about 26,000 clones in the sample, about three quarters were seen once. CD4+ T cells from unexposed donors were obtained before the COVID-19 pandemic (2011-2018). After about 10 days of culture, CD4+ T cells were isolated. The sample comprised CD4+ T cells from PBMCs, cultured in vitro. The receptors were gathered from a human donor in good health.

This clone was observed a handful of times. The chain employs TRBV6-5 and TRBJ2-7; D remains unclear. The germline V gene has CDR1 MNHEY and CDR2 SVGAGI. The CDR3 contains 13 residues. The V end was cut by 4 bases, the J end by 2 bases, with 9 bases between. The CDR3 nucleotides read TGTGCCAGCAGTTCCCCCAGCGCCTACGAGCAGTACTTC. It yields the protein CASSSPSAYEQYF.

The V gene is TRBV4-3, the J gene TRBJ1-6, with D possibly being TRBD1 (6 bases). Trimming removed 3 bases at V and 10 bases at J, with 10 bases between. Germline CDR1 reads LGHNA; CDR2 reads YSLEER. The CDR3 has 13 amino acids. The CDR3 region has the DNA TGCGCCAGCAGCCAGACAGGAGAATCACCCCTCCACTTT. Amino acid sequence: CASSQTGESPLHF.

The rearrangement joins TRBV27 to TRBJ1-5; D is unresolved. The CDR3 is 15 residues long. Trimming took off 6 bases at V and 5 bases at J, with 17 bases between the two ends. Germline values: CDR1 MNHEY, CDR2 SMNVEV (reference sequence). The CDR3, as DNA: TGTGCCAGCAGGCGGACGGATAGGTGGGATCAGCCCCAGCATTTT. Its protein is CASRRTDRWDQPQHF.

This clone was detected only a few times. This chain links TRBV2 with TRBJ2-7, with D hard to call. The CDR3 sequence is 15 residues long. With 6 bases removed from V and 4 bases from J, the gap between germline ends came to 19 bases. CDR1 SNHLY and CDR2 FYNNEI come from the germline V gene. For the CDR3, the DNA is TGTGCCAGCAGAGTCCGGGCCCTCGCACTTTACGAGCAGTACTTC. Translating it yields CASRVRALALYEQYF. Full variable domain (outside the CDR3, taken from reference TRBV2 and TRBJ2-7): EPEVTQTPSHQVTQMGQEVILRCVPISNHLYFYWYRQILGQKVEFLVSFYNNEISEKSEIFDDQFSVERPDGSNFTLKIRSTKLEDSAMYFCASRVRALALYEQYFGPGTRLTVT.

V usage is TRBV19 and J usage is TRBJ2-3, with a weak D call TRBD2 (5 bases). This CDR3 region has 16 residues. Trimming left V 4 bases short and J 6 bases short, with 20 bases between. Germline values: CDR1 LNHDA, CDR2 SQIVND (reference sequence). The CDR3 nucleotides read TGTGCCAGTAGTAAAGGGATGCGTAGGACGGGGGATACGCAGTATTTT. Translating it yields CASSKGMRRTGDTQYF. Filled out from reference TRBV19 and TRBJ2-3, the complete variable domain reads DGGITQSPKYLFRKEGQNVTLSCEQNLNHDAMYWYRQDPGQGLRLIYYSQIVNDFQKGDIAEGYSVSREKKESFPLTVTSAQKNPTAFYLCASSKGMRRTGDTQYFGPGTRLTVL.

The V and J genes are TRBV4-3 and TRBJ2-5, with D possibly being TRBD1 or TRBD2 (5 bases each). The CDR3 totals 17 residues. V shed 0 bases and J shed 3 bases, with 17 bases lying between them. In germline, CDR1 is LGHNA, CDR2 YSLEER. CDR3 nucleotides: TGCGCCAGCAGCCAAGATCGCTTCACCTGGGGGAAAGAGACCCAGTACTTC. It translates to CASSQDRFTWGKETQYF.

V and J are TRBV9 and TRBJ1-6; D is uncertain. V dropped 0 bases and J dropped 5 bases, with 9 bases sitting between them. CDR1 is SGDLS, CDR2 YYNGEE, per germline. The CDR3 totals 15 residues. The DNA of the CDR3 is TGTGCCAGCAGCGTAGAGGCTGGGAATAATTCACCCCTCCACTTT. Translating gives CASSVEAGNNSPLHF.

The rearrangement links TRBV2 to TRBJ1-4; D may be TRBD1 (5 bases). This CDR3 has 16 amino acids. The germline V gene has CDR1 SNHLY and CDR2 FYNNEI. Trimming pared 3 bases from V and 8 bases from J, leaving 19 bases between. CDR3 in DNA: TGTGCCAGCAGTGACCCCGGGGGATCCTCGCGCGAAAAACTGTTTTTT. The encoded protein is CASSDPGGSSREKLFF.

The chain employs TRBV13 and TRBJ2-5; TRBD2 matches 14 bases. V was clipped by 1 base and J by 6 bases; unmatched bases: 7. From germline, CDR1 is PRHDT and CDR2 FYEKMQ (reference sequence). The CDR3 covers 17 residues. CDR3 bases: TGTGCCAGCAGCTTAGAAGGACTAGCGGGAGGTTTACAGACCCAGTACTTC. Translation: CASSLEGLAGGLQTQYF. Supplemented by reference TRBV13 and TRBJ2-5, the full variable domain reads AAGVIQSPRHLIKEKRETATLKCYPIPRHDTVYWYQQGPGQDPQFLISFYEKMQSDKGSIPDRFSAQQFSDYHSELNMSSLELGDSALYFCASSLEGLAGGLQTQYFGPGTRLLVL.

This chain links TRBV14 with TRBJ2-3, with 10 bases aligning to TRBD2. The V gene's germline CDR1 is SGHDN and CDR2 FVKESK. The ends lost 3 bases at V and 2 bases at J; junction bases unmatched: 11. CDR3 length equals 18 residues. The CDR3 coding sequence is TGTGCCAGCAGCCATGAAACCCCGGGACTAGCGTACACAGATACGCAGTATTTT. Amino acid sequence: CASSHETPGLAYTDTQYF.

This chain links TRBV19 with TRBJ1-6; D unresolved. Trimming pared 6 bases from V and 10 bases from J, leaving 13 bases between. The CDR3 spans 13 residues. Germline-derived CDR1 and CDR2 are LNHDA and SQIVND (reference sequence). The CDR3 protein is CASSARQTSPLHF. As DNA, the CDR3 is TGTGCCAGTAGCGCACGACAAACCTCACCCCTCCACTTT.

This clone has only a few counts. The chain recombines TRBV12-5 with TRBJ2-1, with 8 bases lining up with TRBD2. CDR1 is LGHNT, CDR2 FRNRAP, per germline. V dropped 7 bases and J dropped 6; count of bases not matched to a gene: 11. CDR3 length: 15 amino acids. The CDR3, as DNA: TGTGCTAGTGCCCCTCGGGGTCTAGCGGGCAATGAGCAGTTCTTC. It encodes CASAPRGLAGNEQFF.

The rearrangement joins TRBV7-6 to TRBJ2-3; 7 bases line up with TRBD1. Germline V gene lookup returns CDR1 SGHVS and CDR2 FNYEAQ. This CDR3 comprises 15 residues. The V and J ends lost 3 bases and 1 base, in that order; junction bases with no gene match: 4. CDR3 loop: CASSFGDSGTDTQYF. The CDR3 DNA is TGTGCCAGCAGCTTTGGGGACAGTGGCACAGATACGCAGTATTTT.

The rearrangement joins TRBV6-5 to TRBJ2-7, with a weak D call TRBD2 (6 bases). The ends were cut back, 3 bases at V and 5 bases at J, with 20 bases in the middle. The CDR3 is made up of 16 amino acids. From germline, CDR1 is MNHEY and CDR2 SVGAGI. CDR3 bases: TGTGCCAGCAGTTATTTGGCAGGAGGGCGCGGGAACGAGCAGTACTTC. Translating it yields CASSYLAGGRGNEQYF.

The chain links TRBV7-2 to TRBJ1-2; D call uncertain. From germline, CDR1 is SGHTA and CDR2 FQGNSA. There are 12 residues in the CDR3. Between the trimmed V and J ends, which lost 1 base and 4 bases, there was a span of 4 bases. The CDR3 DNA reads as TGTGCCAGCAGCTTAGGGGGCTATGGCTACACCTTC. Protein product: CASSLGGYGYTF.

V is TRBV7-8 and J is TRBJ2-1, with 12 nucleotides matching TRBD2. Germline V lookup: CDR1 SGHVS, CDR2 FQNEAQ. With 6 bases clipped from V and 6 bases from J, the junction kept 3 bases outside the gene matches. This CDR3 contains 14 residues. CDR3 DNA: TGTGCCAGCAGTTCTAGCGGGAGGGCCAATGAGCAGTTCTTC. Encoded protein: CASSSSGRANEQFF. The complete variable domain, with remaining parts taken from reference TRBV7-8 and TRBJ2-1, reads GAGVSQSPRYKVAKRGQDVALRCDPISGHVSLFWYQQALGQGPEFLTYFQNEAQLDKSGLPSDRFFAERPEGSVSTLKIQRTQQEDSAVYLCASSSSGRANEQFFGPGTRLTVL.

V and J are TRBV28 and TRBJ2-1; D might be TRBD2 (6 bases). Germline V gene sequence: CDR1 MDHEN, CDR2 SYDVKM. The CDR3 spans 16 residues. V lost 2 bases, J lost 4 bases, and 15 bases lay in between. The CDR3: CASSLRRAPGYNEQFF. The CDR3 nucleotides read TGTGCCAGCAGTTTACGGAGGGCCCCGGGATACAATGAGCAGTTCTTC.

This sequence joins TRBV30 and TRBJ1-5; 7 bases line up with TRBD1. Germline V CDR1 and CDR2: GTSNPN, SVGIG (reference sequence). The CDR3 has 14 amino acids. The V segment lost 1 base and the J segment 7 bases; nucleotides outside the gene matches: 7. CDR3 residues: CAWSGQGLYQPQHF. In DNA, the CDR3 is TGTGCCTGGAGTGGACAGGGTTTGTACCAGCCCCAGCATTTT.